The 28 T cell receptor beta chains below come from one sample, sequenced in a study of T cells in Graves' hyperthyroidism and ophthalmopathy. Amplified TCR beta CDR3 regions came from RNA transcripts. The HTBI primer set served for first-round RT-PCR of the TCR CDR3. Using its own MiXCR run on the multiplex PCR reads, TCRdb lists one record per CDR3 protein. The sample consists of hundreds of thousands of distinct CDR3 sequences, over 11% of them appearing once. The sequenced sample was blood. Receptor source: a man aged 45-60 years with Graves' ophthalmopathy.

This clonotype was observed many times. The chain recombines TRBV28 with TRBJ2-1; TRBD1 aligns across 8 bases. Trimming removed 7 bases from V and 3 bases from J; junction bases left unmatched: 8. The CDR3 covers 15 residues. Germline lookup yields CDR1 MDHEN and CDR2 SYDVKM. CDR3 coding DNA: TGTGCCAGCATTGCGGGACAGGTCAGCTACAATGAGCAGTTCTTC. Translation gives CASIAGQVSYNEQFF.

The CDR3 region is CSVETVSTYNEQFF. CDR3 in DNA: TGCAGCGTTGAAACAGTGAGTACCTACAATGAGCAGTTCTTC. This rearrangement joins TRBV29-1 to TRBJ2-1; D remains unclear. The CDR3 is 14 amino acids. The V gene's germline CDR1 is SQVTM and CDR2 ANQGSEA. Trimming removed 2 bases at V and 2 bases at J, with 10 bases between.

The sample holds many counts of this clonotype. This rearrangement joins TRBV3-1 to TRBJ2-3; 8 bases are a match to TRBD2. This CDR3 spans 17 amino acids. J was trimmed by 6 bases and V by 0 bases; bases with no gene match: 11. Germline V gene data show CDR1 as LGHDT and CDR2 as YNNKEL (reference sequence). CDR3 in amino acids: CASSQEGRGLVTDTQYF. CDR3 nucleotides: TGTGCCAGCAGCCAAGAAGGGCGGGGACTAGTTACGGATACGCAGTATTTT.

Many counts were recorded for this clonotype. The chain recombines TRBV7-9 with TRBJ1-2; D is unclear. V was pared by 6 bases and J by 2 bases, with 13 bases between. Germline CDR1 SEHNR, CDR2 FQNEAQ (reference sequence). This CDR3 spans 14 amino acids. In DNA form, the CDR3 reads TGTGCCAGCAGGATCGGGCCCTCAAACTATGGCTACACCTTC. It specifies CASRIGPSNYGYTF.

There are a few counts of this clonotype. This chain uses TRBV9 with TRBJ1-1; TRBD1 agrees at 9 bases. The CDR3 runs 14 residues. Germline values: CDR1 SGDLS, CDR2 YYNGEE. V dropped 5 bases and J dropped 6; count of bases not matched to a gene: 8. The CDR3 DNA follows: TGTGCCAGCAGGGCGTGGACAGGGGTTCCTGAAGCTTTCTTT. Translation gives CASRAWTGVPEAFF. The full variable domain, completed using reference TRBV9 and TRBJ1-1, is DSGVTQTPKHLITATGQRVTLRCSPRSGDLSVYWYQQSLDQGLQFLIQYYNGEERAKGNILERFSAQQFPDLHSELNLSSLELGDSALYFCASRAWTGVPEAFFGQGTRLTVV.

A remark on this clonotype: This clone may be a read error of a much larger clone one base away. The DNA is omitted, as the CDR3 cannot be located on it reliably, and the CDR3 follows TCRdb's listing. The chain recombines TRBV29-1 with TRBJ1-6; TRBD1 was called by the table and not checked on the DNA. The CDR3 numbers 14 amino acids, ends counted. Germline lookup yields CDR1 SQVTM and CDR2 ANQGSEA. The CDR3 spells CSVADGTGNSPFHF.

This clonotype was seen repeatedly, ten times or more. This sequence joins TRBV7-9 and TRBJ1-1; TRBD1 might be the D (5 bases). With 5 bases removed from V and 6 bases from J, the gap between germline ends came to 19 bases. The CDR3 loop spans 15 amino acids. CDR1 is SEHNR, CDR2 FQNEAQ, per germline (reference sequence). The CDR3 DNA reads TGTGCCAGCAGCCTACGTTCCGGGGGTTCCTCTGAAGCTTTCTTT. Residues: CASSLRSGGSSEAFF.

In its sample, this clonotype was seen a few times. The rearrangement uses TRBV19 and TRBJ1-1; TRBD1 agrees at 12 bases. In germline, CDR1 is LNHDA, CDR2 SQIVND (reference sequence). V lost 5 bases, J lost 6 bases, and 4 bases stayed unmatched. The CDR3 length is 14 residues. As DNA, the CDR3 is TGTGCCAGTAGTCCGGGACAGGGGGCCTCTGAAGCTTTCTTT. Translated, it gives CASSPGQGASEAFF. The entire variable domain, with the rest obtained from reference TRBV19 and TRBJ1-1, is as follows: DGGITQSPKYLFRKEGQNVTLSCEQNLNHDAMYWYRQDPGQGLRLIYYSQIVNDFQKGDIAEGYSVSREKKESFPLTVTSAQKNPTAFYLCASSPGQGASEAFFGQGTRLTVV.

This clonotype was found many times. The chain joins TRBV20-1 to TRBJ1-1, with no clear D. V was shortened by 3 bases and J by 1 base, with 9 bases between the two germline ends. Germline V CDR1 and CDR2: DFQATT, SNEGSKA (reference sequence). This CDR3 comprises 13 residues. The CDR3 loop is CSASVGANTEAFF. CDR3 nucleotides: TGCAGTGCTAGTGTGGGCGCGAACACTGAAGCTTTCTTT.

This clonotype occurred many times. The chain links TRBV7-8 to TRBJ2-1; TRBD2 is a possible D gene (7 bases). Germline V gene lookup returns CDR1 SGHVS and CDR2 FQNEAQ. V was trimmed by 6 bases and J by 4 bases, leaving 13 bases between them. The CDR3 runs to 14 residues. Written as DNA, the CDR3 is TGTGCCAGCAGATCACAGGGAGGGTACAATGAGCAGTTCTTC. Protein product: CASRSQGGYNEQFF. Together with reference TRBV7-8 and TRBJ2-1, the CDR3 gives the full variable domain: GAGVSQSPRYKVAKRGQDVALRCDPISGHVSLFWYQQALGQGPEFLTYFQNEAQLDKSGLPSDRFFAERPEGSVSTLKIQRTQQEDSAVYLCASRSQGGYNEQFFGPGTRLTVL.

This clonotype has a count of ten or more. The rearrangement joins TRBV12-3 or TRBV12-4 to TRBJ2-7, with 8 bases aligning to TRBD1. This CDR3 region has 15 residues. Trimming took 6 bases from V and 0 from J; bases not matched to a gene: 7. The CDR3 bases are TGTGCCAGCAGACGAAACAGGGGGGACTCCTACGAGCAGTACTTC. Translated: CASRRNRGDSYEQYF.

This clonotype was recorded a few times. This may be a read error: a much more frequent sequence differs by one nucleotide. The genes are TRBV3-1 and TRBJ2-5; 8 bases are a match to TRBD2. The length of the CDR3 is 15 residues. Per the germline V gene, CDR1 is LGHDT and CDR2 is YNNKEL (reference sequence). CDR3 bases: TGTGCCAGCAGTTTACGGGGGGGCGTTCAAGAGGCCCAGTACTTC. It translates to CASSLRGGVQEAQYF.

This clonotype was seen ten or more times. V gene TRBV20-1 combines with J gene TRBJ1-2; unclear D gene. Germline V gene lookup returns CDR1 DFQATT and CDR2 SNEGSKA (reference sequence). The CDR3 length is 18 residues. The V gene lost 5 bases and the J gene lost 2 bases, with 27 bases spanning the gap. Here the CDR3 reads CSALTETGGPLLNYGYTF. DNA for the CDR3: TGCAGTGCTCTTACAGAGACGGGTGGGCCACTATTGAACTATGGCTACACCTTC.

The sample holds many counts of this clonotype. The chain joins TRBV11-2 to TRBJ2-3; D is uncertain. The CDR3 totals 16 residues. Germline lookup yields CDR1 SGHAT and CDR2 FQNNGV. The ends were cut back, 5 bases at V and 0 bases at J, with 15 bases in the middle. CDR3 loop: CASSVGRSPSTDTQYF. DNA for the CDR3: TGTGCCAGCAGCGTAGGACGGTCGCCTAGCACAGATACGCAGTATTTT.

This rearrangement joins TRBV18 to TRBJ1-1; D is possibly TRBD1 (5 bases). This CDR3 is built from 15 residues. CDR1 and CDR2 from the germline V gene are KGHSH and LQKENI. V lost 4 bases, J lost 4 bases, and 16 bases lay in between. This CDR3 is CASSRPGSGATEAFF. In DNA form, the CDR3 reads TGTGCCAGCTCACGCCCGGGGAGCGGGGCCACTGAAGCTTTCTTT. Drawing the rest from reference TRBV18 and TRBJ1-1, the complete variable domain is NAGVMQNPRHLVRRRGQEARLRCSPMKGHSHVYWYRQLPEEGLKFMVYLQKENIIDESGMPKERFSAEFPKEGPSILRIQQVVRGDSAAYFCASSRPGSGATEAFFGQGTRLTVV.

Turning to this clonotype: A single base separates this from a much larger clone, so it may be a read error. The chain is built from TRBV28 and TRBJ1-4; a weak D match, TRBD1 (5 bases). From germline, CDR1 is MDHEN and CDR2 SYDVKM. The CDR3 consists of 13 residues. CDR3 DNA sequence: TGTGCCAGCAGTTTGGGGGGGAGGGAAAAACTGCTTTTT. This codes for CASSLGGREKLLF.

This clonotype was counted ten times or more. The CDR3 DNA is TGTGCCAGCAGTCCCTTCGGAGGGGGCGCCTCCGAGCAGTACTTC. Protein sequence: CASSPFGGGASEQYF. The chain carries TRBV6-1 and TRBJ2-7; tentative D call: TRBD1 (7 bases). V was clipped by 5 bases and J by 6 bases, with 20 bases between them. The CDR3 totals 15 residues. Germline CDR1 is MNHNS and CDR2 is SASEGT.

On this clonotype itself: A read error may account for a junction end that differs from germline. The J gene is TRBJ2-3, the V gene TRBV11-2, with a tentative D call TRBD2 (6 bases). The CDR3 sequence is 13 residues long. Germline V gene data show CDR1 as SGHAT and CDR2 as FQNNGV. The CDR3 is CASSLEGTDTPYF. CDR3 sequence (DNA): TGCGCCAGCAGCTTGGAGGGCACAGATACGCCGTATTTT.

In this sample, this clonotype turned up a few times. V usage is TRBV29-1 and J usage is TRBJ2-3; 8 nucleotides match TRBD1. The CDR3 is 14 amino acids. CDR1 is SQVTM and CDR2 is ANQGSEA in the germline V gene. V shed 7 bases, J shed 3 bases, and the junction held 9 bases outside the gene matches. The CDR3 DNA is TGCAGCGCCACCCGACAGGGGTGGACAGATACGCAGTATTTT. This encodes CSATRQGWTDTQYF.

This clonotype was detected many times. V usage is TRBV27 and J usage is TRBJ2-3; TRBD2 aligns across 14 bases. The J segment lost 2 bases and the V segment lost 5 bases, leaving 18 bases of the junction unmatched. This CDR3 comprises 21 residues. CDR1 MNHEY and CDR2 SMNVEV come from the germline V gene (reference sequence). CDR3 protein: CASSLWDPGLAGVLSTDTQYF. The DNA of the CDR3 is TGTGCCAGCAGTCTATGGGACCCGGGACTAGCGGGAGTCCTCTCCACAGATACGCAGTATTTT.

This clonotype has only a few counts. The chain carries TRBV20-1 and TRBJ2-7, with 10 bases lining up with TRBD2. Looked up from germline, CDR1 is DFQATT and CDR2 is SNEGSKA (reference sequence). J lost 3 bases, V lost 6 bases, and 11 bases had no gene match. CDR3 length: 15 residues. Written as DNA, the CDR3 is TGCAGTGCGACCTTAATGACTAGCGGGTACTACGAGCAGTACTTC. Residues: CSATLMTSGYYEQYF.

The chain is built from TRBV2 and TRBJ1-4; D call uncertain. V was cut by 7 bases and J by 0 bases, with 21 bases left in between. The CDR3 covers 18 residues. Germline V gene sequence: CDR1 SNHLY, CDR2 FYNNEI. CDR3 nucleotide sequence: TGTGCCAGCAACAAAAGGCAGACAATGTTGGCAACTAATGAAAAACTGTTTTTT. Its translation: CASNKRQTMLATNEKLFF.

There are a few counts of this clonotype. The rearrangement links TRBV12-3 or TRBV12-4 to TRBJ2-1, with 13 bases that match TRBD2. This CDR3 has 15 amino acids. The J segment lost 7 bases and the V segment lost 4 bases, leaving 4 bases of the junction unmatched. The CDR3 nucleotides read TGTGCCAGCAGTTATGGGACTAGCGGGATGAATGAGCAGTTCTTC. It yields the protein CASSYGTSGMNEQFF.

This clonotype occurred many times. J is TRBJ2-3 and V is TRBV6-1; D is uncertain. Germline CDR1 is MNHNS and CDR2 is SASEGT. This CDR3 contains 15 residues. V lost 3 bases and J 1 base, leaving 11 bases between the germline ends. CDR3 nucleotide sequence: TGTGCCAGCAGTGACCAAGGGCGGCGCACAGATACGCAGTATTTT. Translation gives CASSDQGRRTDTQYF.

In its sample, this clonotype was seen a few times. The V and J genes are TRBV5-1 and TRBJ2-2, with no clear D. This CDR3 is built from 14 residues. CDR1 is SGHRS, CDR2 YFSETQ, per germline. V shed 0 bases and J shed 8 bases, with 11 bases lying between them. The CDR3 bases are TGCGCCAGCAGCTTGGACCCGGCGGCGGGGGAGCTGTTTTTT. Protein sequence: CASSLDPAAGELFF.

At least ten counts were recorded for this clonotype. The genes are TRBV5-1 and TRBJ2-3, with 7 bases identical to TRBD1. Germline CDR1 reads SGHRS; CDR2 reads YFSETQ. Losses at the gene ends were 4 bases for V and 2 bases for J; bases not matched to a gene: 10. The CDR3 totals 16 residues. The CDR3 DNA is TGCGCCAGCAGCCTGGGCCTGGGACAGAACACAGATACGCAGTATTTT. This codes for CASSLGLGQNTDTQYF.

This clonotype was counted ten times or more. The CDR3 DNA sequence: TGTGCCAGCAGCTTTAGCGGGAGTTTCCTCCCAAGCTCCTACGAGCAGTACTTC. It translates to CASSFSGSFLPSSYEQYF. This chain joins TRBV11-2 and TRBJ2-7; TRBD2 aligns across 9 bases. The CDR3 consists of 18 residues. The germline gives CDR1 SGHAT, CDR2 FQNNGV. Unmatched junction bases numbered 12, after V lost 3 bases and J lost 0 bases.

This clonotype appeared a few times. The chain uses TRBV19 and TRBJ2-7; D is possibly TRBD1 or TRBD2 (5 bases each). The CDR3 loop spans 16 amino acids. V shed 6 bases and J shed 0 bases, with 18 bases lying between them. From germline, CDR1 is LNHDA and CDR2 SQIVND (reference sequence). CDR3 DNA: TGTGCCAGTAGCATTGGGGCCGAGGGGAGCTCCTACGAGCAGTACTTC. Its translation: CASSIGAEGSSYEQYF.